This T cell receptor beta chain was captured in a study of blood T cell repertoires in COVID-19. V was pared by 3 bases and J by 4 bases, with 10 bases of the junction left unmatched. The CDR3 covers 15 residues. Germline V gene lookup returns CDR1 DFQATT and CDR2 SNEGSKA (reference sequence). One Seattle source followed patients from active infection through their disease course. Sequencing used immunoSEQ multiplex PCR; TCRdb keeps in-frame clones, though not all of them. The data hold about 440,000 clones, with around 88% observed a single time. Sample: peripheral blood. The source is a woman between 50 and 59 years old with COVID-19, enrolled during active disease. This sequence joins TRBV20-1 and TRBJ1-1; 8 bases align to TRBD1. This CDR3 reads CSASEGTGGGTEAFF. CDR3 sequence (DNA): TGCAGTGCTAGTGAGGGGACAGGCGGGGGCACTGAAGCTTTCTTT.